Shown below are 10 T cell receptor beta chains from a single sample sequenced in a study of radiotherapy plus CTLA-4 blockade in lung cancer. TCRdb keeps only in-frame clones here, not all; method: immunoSEQ multiplex PCR. The sample yields 50,000 or so clones, approximately 79% seen once. The sequencing here drew on peripheral blood, taken from a patient treated with radiotherapy plus ipilimumab. These receptors were collected from a human donor with non-small cell lung cancer who had a partial response to radiotherapy plus ipilimumab.

The CDR3 nucleotides are TGTGCCAGCATCCAAAGCGAGGGTGTGAATTCACCCCTCCACTTT. Translated: CASIQSEGVNSPLHF. The chain uses TRBV6-5 and TRBJ1-6; D unresolved. Germline V lookup: CDR1 MNHEY, CDR2 SVGAGI. V was shortened by 7 bases and J by 7 bases, with 17 bases between the two germline ends. The CDR3 runs to 15 residues.

The CDR3 DNA follows: TGCAGCGTCCCCGGACAGGGGGGAAGTATAAGGGGCTACACCTTC. Translating gives CSVPGQGGSIRGYTF. The chain employs TRBV29-1 and TRBJ1-2, with 10 bases that match TRBD1. The CDR3 covers 15 residues. The V gene end was trimmed by 6 bases and the J gene end by 8 bases; junction bases not matched to a gene: 15. Germline loops: CDR1 SQVTM, CDR2 ANQGSEA. Together with reference TRBV29-1 and TRBJ1-2, the CDR3 gives the full variable domain: SAVISQKPSRDICQRGTSLTIQCQVDSQVTMMFWYRQQPGQSLTLIATANQGSEATYESGFVIDKFPISRPNLTFSTLTVSNMSPEDSSIYLCSVPGQGGSIRGYTFGSGTRLTVV.

The chain recombines TRBV4-3 with TRBJ1-2; 12 nucleotides align to TRBD1. With 0 bases clipped from V and 2 bases from J, the junction kept 7 bases outside the gene matches. In germline, CDR1 is LGHNA, CDR2 YSLEER. The CDR3 loop spans 18 amino acids. The DNA of the CDR3 is TGCGCCAGCAGCCAAGATGCCGGGACAGGGGGCGCGAACTATGGCTACACCTTC. This encodes CASSQDAGTGGANYGYTF.

The table lists this clone with a few counts. V gene TRBV5-1 combines with J gene TRBJ2-7; D is possibly TRBD1 (6 bases). The CDR3 contains 16 residues. CDR1 SGHRS and CDR2 YFSETQ come from the germline V gene. Trimming removed 4 bases from V and 4 bases from J, with 21 bases in between. In DNA, the CDR3 is TGCGCCAGCAGCCAACAGGGCCTGTCCCTCCATTACGAGCAGTACTTC. It yields the protein CASSQQGLSLHYEQYF.

The chain employs TRBV14 and TRBJ1-2; TRBD1 agrees at 8 bases. Trimming removed 4 bases from V and 4 bases from J; junction bases left unmatched: 5. This CDR3 is 14 amino acids long. Germline V gene sequence: CDR1 SGHDN, CDR2 FVKESK. The CDR3 DNA sequence: TGTGCCAGCAGCCCCCTTGGACAGGGCTATGGCTACACCTTC. This codes for CASSPLGQGYGYTF.

The chain recombines TRBV27 with TRBJ1-4; D gene uncertain. The CDR3 loop spans 14 amino acids. Germline-derived CDR1 and CDR2 are MNHEY and SMNVEV (reference sequence). Trimming cost V 2 bases and J 4 bases, with 8 bases left between them. CDR3 region: CASSLSGLNEKLFF. In DNA, the CDR3 is TGTGCCAGCAGTTTAAGTGGACTTAATGAAAAACTGTTTTTT.

This clone was seen a single time. This rearrangement joins TRBV7-6 to TRBJ2-1, with a weak D call TRBD2 (7 bases). V was clipped by 2 bases and J by 6 bases, with 14 bases between them. The CDR3 extends over 15 amino acids. CDR1 is SGHVS, CDR2 FNYEAQ, per germline. Here the CDR3 reads CASSLWQGGGNEQFF. The DNA for the CDR3 is TGTGCCAGCAGCTTATGGCAGGGAGGGGGCAATGAGCAGTTCTTC.

This chain uses TRBV4-2 with TRBJ2-7, with 8 bases matching TRBD1. CDR1 LGHNA and CDR2 YNFKEQ come from the germline V gene. With 3 bases clipped from V and 4 bases from J, the junction kept 5 bases outside the gene matches. The CDR3 runs to 14 residues. The CDR3 loop reads CASSQGDRGYEQYF. In nucleotides, the CDR3 is TGTGCCAGCAGCCAGGGCGACAGGGGTTACGAGCAGTACTTC.

The V and J genes are TRBV6-6 and TRBJ2-3, with TRBD2 matching 10 bases. CDR3 length equals 12 residues. V lost 6 bases and J lost 7; bases outside the gene matches: 1. Looked up from germline, CDR1 is MNHNY and CDR2 is SVGAGI (reference sequence). The CDR3 DNA reads TGTGCCAGCAGAGCGGGAGGGAATACGCAGTATTTT. This sequence encodes CASRAGGNTQYF.

This chain uses TRBV7-9 with TRBJ2-1; 9 bases agree with TRBD2. The germline CDR1 and CDR2 sequences are SEHNR and FQNEAQ (reference sequence). The V and J ends lost 8 bases and 6 bases, in that order; junction bases with no gene match: 5. There are 13 residues in the CDR3. The CDR3 is CASPAGGLNEQFF. In nucleotides, the CDR3 is TGTGCCAGCCCGGCGGGGGGGCTCAATGAGCAGTTCTTC.